The entry below gives a single TCR beta chain sequence along with its context. Germline loops: CDR1 DFQATT, CDR2 SNEGSKA (reference sequence). The V and J ends lost 3 bases and 1 base respectively, with 3 bases between them. The CDR3 length is 11 residues. The data are from a study of blood T cell repertoires in COVID-19. On the study more broadly: Samples taken during acute and convalescent COVID-19 were collected in the United States, Italy and Spain.

Assay: immunoSEQ multiplex PCR; the TCRdb copy retains only in-frame clones and omits some. The sample holds around 120,000 clones, around 89% seen once. The sample taken for sequencing was peripheral blood. The receptor's source is a woman between 55 and 75 years old with COVID-19, enrolled during active disease. The gene calls are TRBV20-1 and TRBJ1-1; no definite D call. CDR3 loop: CSASGNTEAFF. The CDR3 nucleotides read TGCAGTGCTAGCGGGAACACTGAAGCTTTCTTT.